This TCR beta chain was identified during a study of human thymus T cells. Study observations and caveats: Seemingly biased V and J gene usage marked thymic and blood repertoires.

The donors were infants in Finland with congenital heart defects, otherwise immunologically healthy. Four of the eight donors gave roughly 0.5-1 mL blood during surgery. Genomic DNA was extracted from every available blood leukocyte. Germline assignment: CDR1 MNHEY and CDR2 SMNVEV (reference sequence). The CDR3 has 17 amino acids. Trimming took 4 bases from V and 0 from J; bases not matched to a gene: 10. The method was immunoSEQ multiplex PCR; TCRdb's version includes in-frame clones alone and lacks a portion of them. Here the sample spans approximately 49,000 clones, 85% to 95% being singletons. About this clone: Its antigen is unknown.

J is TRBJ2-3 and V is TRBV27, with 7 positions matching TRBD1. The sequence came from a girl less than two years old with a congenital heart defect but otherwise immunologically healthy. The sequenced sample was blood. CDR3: CASSSDRERKSTDTQYF. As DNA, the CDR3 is TGTGCCAGCAGTTCCGACAGGGAGCGAAAGAGCACAGATACGCAGTATTTT.